Many counts were recorded for the clone carrying this T cell receptor (beta chain). No antigen is known for it. CDR3 length equals 13 residues. Germline values: CDR1 SGHRS, CDR2 YFSETQ. V lost 2 bases and J 5 bases, leaving 10 bases between the germline ends. This sample is part of a study of regulatory T cells in long-lasting Graves disease. Study-wide results and limits: Persistent Graves' patients showed less TCR diversity than newly diagnosed ones.

Time point of the sample: newly diagnosed GD, antithyroid drugs for less than 3 months. TCR sequences were obtained from RNA taken from PBMCs. In each case, Graves' disease was diagnosed per American Thyroid Association guidelines. Patients of an endocrinology department in Xi'an, China, were included. Researchers made TCR beta libraries by using iRepertoire HTBI primers and running Arm-PCR on CDR3 regions. From the multiplex PCR reads, TCRdb called clonotypes with MiXCR, one entry per CDR3 protein. The sample has roughly 250,000 distinct CDR3 sequences, about 18% seen once. These same records also appear under a second study, on T cells in Graves' hyperthyroidism and ophthalmopathy.

The J gene is TRBJ1-1, the V gene TRBV5-1, with D maybe TRBD1 (5 bases). Sequenced here: peripheral blood mononuclear cells (PBMCs), sampled at new diagnosis, from a patient treated with antithyroid drugs. This sequence was found in a woman aged 30 to 39 with Graves disease. The CDR3: CASSFTGVTEAFF. The CDR3 coding sequence is TGCGCCAGCAGCTTTACGGGGGTAACTGAAGCTTTCTTT.